This T cell receptor (beta chain) came from a study of shared clonotypes between healthy human individuals. As defined, naive CD8 cells were CD45RO-negative and positively selected for CCR7, with terminally differentiated effector memory CD45RA+ cells excluded. The authors loaded around 190 ng DNA, 27,000 or so T cell genomes, into sorted-subset replicate PCRs. The data were produced by immunoSEQ multiplex PCR, yet TCRdb's version contains in-frame clones alone and is incomplete. The sample shows around 650,000 clones, around 96% of them seen only once. V dropped 1 base and J dropped 7; count of bases not matched to a gene: 3. The CDR3 contains 13 residues. Per the germline V gene, CDR1 is SEHNR and CDR2 is FQNEAQ (reference sequence).

This clonotype was obtained from a woman in her twenties or thirties in good health. The sequencing sample was made of naive CD8+ T cells sorted from blood. The V call is TRBV7-9, the J call TRBJ1-2, with TRBD1 identical over 7 bases. This CDR3 reads CASSLGTGGGYTF. The DNA for the CDR3 is TGTGCCAGCAGCTTAGGGACAGGTGGTGGCTACACCTTC.